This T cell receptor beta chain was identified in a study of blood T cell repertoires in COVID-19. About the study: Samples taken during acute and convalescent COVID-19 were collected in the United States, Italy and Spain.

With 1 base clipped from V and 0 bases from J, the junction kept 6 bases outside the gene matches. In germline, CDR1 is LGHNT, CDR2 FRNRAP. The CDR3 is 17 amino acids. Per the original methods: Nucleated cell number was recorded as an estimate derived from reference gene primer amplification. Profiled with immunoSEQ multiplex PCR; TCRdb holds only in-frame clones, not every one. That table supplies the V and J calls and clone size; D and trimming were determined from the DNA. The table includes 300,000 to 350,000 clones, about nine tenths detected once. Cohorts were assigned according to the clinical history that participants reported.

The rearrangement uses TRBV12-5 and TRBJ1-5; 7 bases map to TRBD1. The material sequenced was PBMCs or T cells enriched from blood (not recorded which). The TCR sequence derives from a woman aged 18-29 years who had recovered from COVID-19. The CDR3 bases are TGTGCTAGTGGTTTGGCCAAACAGGGGTATAGCAATCAGCCCCAGCATTTT. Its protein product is CASGLAKQGYSNQPQHF.